The 5 T cell receptor beta chains reported below all come from one sample, sequenced in a study of identical twins (dated by TCRdb to 2016 to 2018). The library was produced with 5' RACE. Instrument used: Illumina HiSeq 2000. Using fastp trimming at Q25 and MiXCR clonotype assembly, TCRdb reanalyzed the public sequencing data and kept in-frame beta chains. Rows merge per CDR3 protein into single entries with the most common DNA and genes. The sample has about 520,000 distinct CDR3 sequences on record, around 20% of them singletons. The ten top clones hold around 0.91% of the sample. The data were also submitted as part of a second study, on T cells expressing NK-cell markers.

The sequencing sample was made of CD4+ T cells sorted from blood. The origin of the receptors is a woman between 18 and 29 years old in good health.

This clonotype was seen more than once but under ten times. The rearrangement joins TRBV20-1 to TRBJ2-7; 9 bases agree with TRBD1. The J segment lost 7 bases and the V segment lost 6 bases, leaving 7 bases of the junction unmatched. The germline V gene encodes CDR1 DFQATT and CDR2 SNEGSKA (reference sequence). The CDR3 is 12 residues long. CDR3 coding DNA: TGCAGTGCCCCAAGACAGGGGGAAGAGCAGTACTTC. As protein: CSAPRQGEEQYF.

V usage is TRBV20-1 and J usage is TRBJ1-1; possible D gene TRBD1, 6 bases. Germline V gene data show CDR1 as DFQATT and CDR2 as SNEGSKA (reference sequence). CDR3 length equals 14 residues. Trimming removed 5 bases at V and 2 bases at J, with 15 bases between. The CDR3 protein is CSAPAGTPNTEAFF. Written as DNA, the CDR3 is TGCAGTGCTCCTGCCGGGACACCTAACACTGAAGCTTTCTTT.

The V and J genes are TRBV4-2 and TRBJ2-7; D is perhaps TRBD1 or TRBD2 (6 bases each). CDR3 length equals 16 residues. Germline loops: CDR1 LGHNA, CDR2 YNFKEQ. Trimming shortened V by 2 bases and J by 7 bases, and 21 bases separated the two germline ends. The CDR3 protein is CASSQSTGGGTGEQYF. As DNA, the CDR3 is TGTGCCAGCAGCCAATCAACCGGAGGGGGTACCGGAGAGCAGTACTTC.

This clonotype was seen a few times. The chain employs TRBV10-2 and TRBJ2-7; a possible D gene is TRBD1 (5 bases). Trimming shortened V by 6 bases and J by 1 base, and 13 bases separated the two germline ends. Germline CDR1 WSHSY, CDR2 SAAADI. CDR3 length: 14 amino acids. Here the CDR3 DNA reads TGCGCCAGCAGCCAGGGTTTGATATCCTACGAGCAGTACTTC. It is translated as CASSQGLISYEQYF.

The chain carries TRBV28 and TRBJ1-5; weak D call: TRBD1 (5 bases). The CDR3 is 19 amino acids. The germline V and J ends were trimmed by 4 bases and 0 bases, with 22 bases remaining between them. Germline V gene data show CDR1 as MDHEN and CDR2 as SYDVKM. The CDR3 reads CASSSPLPGTFYSNQPQHF. The DNA of the CDR3 is TGTGCCAGCAGTTCCCCCCTCCCTGGGACGTTTTATAGCAATCAGCCCCAGCATTTT.